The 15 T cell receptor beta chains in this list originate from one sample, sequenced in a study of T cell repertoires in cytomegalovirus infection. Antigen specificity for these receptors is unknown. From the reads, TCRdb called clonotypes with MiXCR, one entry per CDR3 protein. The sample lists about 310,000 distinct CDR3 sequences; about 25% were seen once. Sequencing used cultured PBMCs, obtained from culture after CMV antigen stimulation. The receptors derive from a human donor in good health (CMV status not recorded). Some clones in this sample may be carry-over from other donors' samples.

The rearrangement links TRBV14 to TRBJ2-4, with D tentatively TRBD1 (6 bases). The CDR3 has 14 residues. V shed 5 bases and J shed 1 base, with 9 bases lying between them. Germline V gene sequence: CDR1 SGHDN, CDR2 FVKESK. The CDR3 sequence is CASSERGAKNIQYF. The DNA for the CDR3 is TGTGCCAGCAGCGAAAGGGGGGCCAAAAACATTCAGTACTTC. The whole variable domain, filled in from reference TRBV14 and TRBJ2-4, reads EAGVTQFPSHSVIEKGQTVTLRCDPISGHDNLYWYRRVMGKEIKFLLHFVKESKQDESGMPNNRFLAERTGGTYSTLKVQPAELEDSGVYFCASSERGAKNIQYFGAGTRLSVL.

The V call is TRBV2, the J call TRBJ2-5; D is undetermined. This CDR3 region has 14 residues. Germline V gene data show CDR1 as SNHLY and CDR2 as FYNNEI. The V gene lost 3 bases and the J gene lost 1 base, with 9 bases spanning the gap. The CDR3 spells CASSDPRIQETQYF. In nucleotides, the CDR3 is TGTGCCAGCAGTGACCCGCGGATCCAAGAGACCCAGTACTTC.

Here the CDR3 reads CASSAPGLARGNEQFF. CDR3 coding DNA: TGTGCCAGCAGCGCTCCGGGACTAGCGAGGGGCAATGAGCAGTTCTTC. This chain links TRBV6-1 with TRBJ2-1, with 10 bases matching TRBD2. Germline CDR1 and CDR2: MNHNS and SASEGT. The CDR3 loop spans 16 amino acids. V lost 6 bases and J lost 6; bases outside the gene matches: 11.

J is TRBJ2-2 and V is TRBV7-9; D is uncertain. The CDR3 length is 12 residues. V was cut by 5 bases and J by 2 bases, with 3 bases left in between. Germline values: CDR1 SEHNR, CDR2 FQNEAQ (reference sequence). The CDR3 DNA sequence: TGTGCCAGCAGCGAAAACACCGGGGAGCTGTTTTTT. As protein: CASSENTGELFF.

The CDR3 loop reads CSARDPRQGDTDTQYF. Here the CDR3 DNA reads TGCAGTGCTAGAGATCCTAGACAGGGGGACACAGATACGCAGTATTTT. This chain connects TRBV20-1 to TRBJ2-3, with TRBD1 matching 9 bases. Losses at the gene ends were 0 bases for V and 2 bases for J; bases not matched to a gene: 6. Germline V lookup: CDR1 DFQATT, CDR2 SNEGSKA (reference sequence). The CDR3 sequence is 16 residues long.

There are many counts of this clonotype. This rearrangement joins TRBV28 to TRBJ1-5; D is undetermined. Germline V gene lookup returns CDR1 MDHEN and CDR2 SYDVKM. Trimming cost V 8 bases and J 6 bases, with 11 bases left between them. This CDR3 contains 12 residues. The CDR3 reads CASPTGSQPQHF. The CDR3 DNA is TGTGCCAGCCCAACGGGATCTCAGCCCCAGCATTTT.

The CDR3 bases are TGTGCCAGCAGTTTAAGCAGGGGTATCTACGAGCAGTACTTC. Encoded protein: CASSLSRGIYEQYF. J is TRBJ2-7 and V is TRBV12-3 or TRBV12-4; TRBD1 might be the D (6 bases). This CDR3 comprises 14 residues. Between the trimmed V and J ends, which lost 2 bases and 3 bases, there was a span of 11 bases.

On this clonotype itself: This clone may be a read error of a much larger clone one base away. DNA for the CDR3: TGTGCCAGCAGTTTATTCAGGTGGCACGTGGGGATCACAGATACGCAGTATTTT. Translating gives CASSLFRWHVGITDTQYF. The chain is built from TRBV12-3 or TRBV12-4 and TRBJ2-3; D remains unclear. Trimming removed 2 bases at V and 2 bases at J, with 20 bases between. The CDR3 is 18 residues long.

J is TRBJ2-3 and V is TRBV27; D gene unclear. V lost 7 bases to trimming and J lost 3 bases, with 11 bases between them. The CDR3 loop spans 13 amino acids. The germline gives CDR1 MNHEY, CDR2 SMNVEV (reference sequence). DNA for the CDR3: TGTGCCAGCACACCTGGGGAAACAGATACGCAGTATTTT. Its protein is CASTPGETDTQYF.

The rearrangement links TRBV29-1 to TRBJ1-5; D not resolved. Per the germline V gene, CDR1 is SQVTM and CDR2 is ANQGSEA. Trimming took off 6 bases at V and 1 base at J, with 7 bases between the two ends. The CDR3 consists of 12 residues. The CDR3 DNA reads TGCAGCGTACGGGAGAGCAATCAGCCCCAGCATTTT. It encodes CSVRESNQPQHF.

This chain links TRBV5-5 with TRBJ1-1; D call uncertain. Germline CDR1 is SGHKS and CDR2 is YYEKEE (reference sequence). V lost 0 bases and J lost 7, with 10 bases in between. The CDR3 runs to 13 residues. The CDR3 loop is CASSLVSRDEAFF. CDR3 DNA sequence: TGTGCCAGCAGCTTGGTTAGTAGGGATGAAGCTTTCTTT.

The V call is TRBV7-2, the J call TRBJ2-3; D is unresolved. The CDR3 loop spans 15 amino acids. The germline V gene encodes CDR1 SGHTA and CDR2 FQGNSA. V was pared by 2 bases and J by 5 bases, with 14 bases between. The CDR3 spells CASSLTRILLDTQYF. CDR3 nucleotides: TGTGCCAGCAGCTTAACGAGGATCCTACTAGATACGCAGTATTTT.

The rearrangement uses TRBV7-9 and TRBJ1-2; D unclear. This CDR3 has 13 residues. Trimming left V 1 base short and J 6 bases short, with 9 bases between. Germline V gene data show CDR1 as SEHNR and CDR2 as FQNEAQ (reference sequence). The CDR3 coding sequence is TGTGCCAGCAGCTTAGTCCTTGGGGATGGCTACACCTTC. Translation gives CASSLVLGDGYTF.

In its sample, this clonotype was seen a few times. DNA of the CDR3: TGTGCCAGCAGTTACCCAGGGAGAGAGACCCAGTACTTC. Encoded protein: CASSYPGRETQYF. The chain uses TRBV6-6 and TRBJ2-5, with D perhaps TRBD1 or TRBD2 (5 bases each). Germline V gene data show CDR1 as MNHNY and CDR2 as SVGAGI (reference sequence). The CDR3 loop spans 13 amino acids. V gave up 2 bases and J gave up 4 bases, with 8 bases separating them.

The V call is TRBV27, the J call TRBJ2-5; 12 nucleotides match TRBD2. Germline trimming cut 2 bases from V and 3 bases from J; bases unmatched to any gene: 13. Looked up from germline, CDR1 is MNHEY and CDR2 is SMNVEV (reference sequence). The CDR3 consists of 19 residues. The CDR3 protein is CASSLRSASGRAWEETQYF. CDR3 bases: TGTGCCAGCAGTTTAAGGTCGGCTAGCGGGAGGGCTTGGGAAGAGACCCAGTACTTC.